This is a list of T cell receptor beta chains from one sample in a study of T cells in Graves' hyperthyroidism and ophthalmopathy. TCRdb itself ran the multiplex PCR reads through MiXCR, one entry per CDR3 protein. Of a few hundred thousand distinct CDR3 sequences in the sample, 46% were seen once. The sequenced material came from peripheral blood or thyroid tissue (not recorded which). All receptors derive from an adult woman with Graves' disease, either hyperthyroidism or ophthalmopathy (not recorded which). CDR3s include the opening cysteine and the closing phenylalanine or tryptophan. Each record gives: J gene, D gene, clone size, V gene, CDR3 DNA, CDR3 protein. The D gene is left open where the match is weak. Size is omitted from some rows. Given values are once, few, many or a class for expanded clones.

TRBJ2-5 | TRBD1 | NA | TRBV7-3 | TGTGCCAGCGCCCGTAACGGGACAGAAGAGACCCAGTACTTC | CASARNGTEETQYF
TRBJ1-5 | TRBD1 | NA | TRBV6-1 | TGTGCCAGCAGTTACCCGGGGGGACAGCAGCATTTT | CASSYPGGQQHF
TRBJ2-5 | TRBD2 | NA | TRBV9 | TGTGCCAGCAGCCCGCGGGGGAGGAGCGAGACCCAGTACTTC | CASSPRGRSETQYF
TRBJ2-2 | TRBD2 | many | TRBV9 | TGTGCCAGCAGCGTAGGATCTAGCGGGAGAGTCGGGGAGCTGTTTTTT | CASSVGSSGRVGELFF
TRBJ2-7 | TRBD2 | NA | TRBV2 | TGTGCCCAGACGGAGCTGGGGGGGAAGTCCTACGAGCAGTACTTC | CAQTELGGKSYEQYF
TRBJ1-1 | NA | NA | TRBV29-1 | TGCAGCGTTGTTGGCCAGATGGGGGCTTTCTTT | CSVVGQMGAFF
TRBJ2-5 | NA | many | TRBV6-5 | TGTGCCAGCAGCCATGGACAGCAAGAGACCCAGTACTTC | CASSHGQQETQYF
TRBJ2-5 | TRBD1 | few | TRBV5-1 | TGCGCCAGCAGCAGGACAGGGGGCAACGTGTACCAAGAGACCCAGTACTTC | CASSRTGGNVYQETQYF
TRBJ2-7 | NA | NA | TRBV7-8 | TGTGCCAGCAGTTCGTCCCGGAACGAGCAGTACTTC | CASSSSRNEQYF
TRBJ2-5 | NA | NA | TRBV7-8 | TGTGCCAGCAGCTTGGGGGTTAGGGGGACCCAGTACTTC | CASSLGVRGTQYF
TRBJ1-5 | NA | NA | TRBV19 | TGTGCCAGTCTCCCTCCGGAGCGCCAGCAGCCCCAGCATTTT | CASLPPERQQPQHF
TRBJ2-3 | TRBD1 | few | TRBV5-1 | TGCGCCAGCAGCTCGGGACAGGAGATTTTCACAGATACGCAGTATTTT | CASSSGQEIFTDTQYF
TRBJ1-1 | NA | many | TRBV6-1 | TGTGCCAGCAGTGAAACGGAACCCACTGAAGCTTTCTTT | CASSETEPTEAFF
TRBJ1-2 | TRBD1 | many | TRBV12-3/TRBV12-4 | TGTGCCAGCAGTCCCCAGGACAGGAACTATGGCTACACCTTC | CASSPQDRNYGYTF
TRBJ1-2 | NA | many | TRBV29-1 | TGCAGCGTTGAGTACCCCGGGACGGACTATGGCTACACCTTC | CSVEYPGTDYGYTF
TRBJ1-3 | NA | NA | TRBV15 | TGTGCCACCAGCAGAGATATCGGGAGTGGAAACACCATATATTTT | CATSRDIGSGNTIYF
TRBJ1-2 | NA | NA | TRBV20-1 | TGCAGTGCGGGGGGCAGGGTAGAGAATGGCTACACCTTC | CSAGGRVENGYTF
TRBJ1-1 | TRBD1 | NA | TRBV6-6 | TGTGCCAGCAGCGCGGGACAGTTTATGAACACTGAAGCTTTCTTT | CASSAGQFMNTEAFF
TRBJ1-5 | NA | NA | TRBV20-1 | TGCAGTGCTAAACGTGAAAGCAATCAGCCCCAGCATTTT | CSAKRESNQPQHF
TRBJ1-4 | NA | once | TRBV14 | TGTGCCAGCAGCCAAGATGCGGGGGGATATGAAAAACTGTTTTTT | CASSQDAGGYEKLFF
TRBJ2-6 | TRBD1 | few | TRBV18 | TGTGCCAGCTCACCAGGACAGGGGACATCTGGGGCCAACGTCCTGACTTTC | CASSPGQGTSGANVLTF
TRBJ1-4 | NA | many | TRBV7-9 | TGTGCCAGCAGCTCGACCGGGGCCGAAGTTCCTGAGGAAAAACTGTTTTTT | CASSSTGAEVPEEKLFF
TRBJ2-5 | NA | NA | TRBV15 | TGTGCCACCAGCAGAGGGGGGACAAGCCAAGAGACCCAGTACTTC | CATSRGGTSQETQYF
TRBJ2-1 | NA | once | TRBV5-1 | TGCGCCAGCAGCCGACAGGAGGCCTACAATGAGCAGTTCTTC | CASSRQEAYNEQFF
TRBJ1-3 | NA | many | TRBV9 | TGTGCCAGCAGCGTAGCAGGGGCGCCTGGAAACACCATATATTTT | CASSVAGAPGNTIYF
TRBJ2-5 | NA | many | TRBV4-2 | TGTGCCAGCAGCCCCACCTACCTCCTAACGGAGACCCAGTACTTC | CASSPTYLLTETQYF
TRBJ1-3 | NA | many | TRBV4-1 | TGCGCCAGCAGCCAGCCCCAGATCAGGGGAAACACCATATATTTT | CASSQPQIRGNTIYF
TRBJ1-5 | NA | many | TRBV7-3 | TGTGCCAGCAGCTTAACGACCGAGGGACCCAATCAGCCCCAGCATTTT | CASSLTTEGPNQPQHF
TRBJ1-6 | TRBD1 | few | TRBV11-2 | TGTGCCAGCAGCAGGGACAGTTCCGTCTCACCCCTCCACTTT | CASSRDSSVSPLHF
TRBJ1-2 | NA | NA | TRBV29-1 | TGCAGCGGCCGGGACGCCCGGGGCTATGGCTACACCTTC | CSGRDARGYGYTF
TRBJ2-5 | NA | NA | TRBV20-1 | TGCAGTGAATTAGCAGGGGAGACCCAGTACTTC | CSELAGETQYF